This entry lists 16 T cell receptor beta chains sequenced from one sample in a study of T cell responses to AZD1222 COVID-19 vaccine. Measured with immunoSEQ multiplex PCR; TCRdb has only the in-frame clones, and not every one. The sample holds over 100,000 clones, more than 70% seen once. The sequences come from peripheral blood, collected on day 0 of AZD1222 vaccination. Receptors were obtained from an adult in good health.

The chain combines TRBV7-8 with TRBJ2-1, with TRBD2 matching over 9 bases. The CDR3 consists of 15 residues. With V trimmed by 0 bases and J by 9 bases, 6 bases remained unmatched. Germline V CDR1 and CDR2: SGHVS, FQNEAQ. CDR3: CASSLASGRSFEQFF. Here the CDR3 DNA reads TGTGCCAGCAGCTTAGCTAGCGGGAGAAGTTTTGAGCAGTTCTTC.

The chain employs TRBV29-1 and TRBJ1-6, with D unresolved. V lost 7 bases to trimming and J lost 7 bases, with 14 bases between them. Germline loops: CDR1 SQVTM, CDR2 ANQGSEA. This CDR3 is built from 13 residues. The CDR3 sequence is CSAAEGGNSPLHF. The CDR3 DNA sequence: TGCAGCGCCGCTGAGGGAGGCAATTCACCCCTCCACTTT.

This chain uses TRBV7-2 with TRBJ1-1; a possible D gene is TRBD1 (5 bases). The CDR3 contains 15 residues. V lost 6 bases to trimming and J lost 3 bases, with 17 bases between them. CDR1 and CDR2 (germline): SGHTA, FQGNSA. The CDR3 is CASRPERGRDTEAFF. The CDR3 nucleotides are TGTGCCAGCAGACCAGAGAGGGGCAGGGACACTGAAGCTTTCTTT.

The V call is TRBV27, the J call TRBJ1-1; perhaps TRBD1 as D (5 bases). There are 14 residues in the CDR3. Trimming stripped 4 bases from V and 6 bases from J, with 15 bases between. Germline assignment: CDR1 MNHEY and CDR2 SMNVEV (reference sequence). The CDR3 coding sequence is TGTGCCAGCAGTTCGCAACGGAGGGGTCCTGAAGCTTTCTTT. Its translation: CASSSQRRGPEAFF.

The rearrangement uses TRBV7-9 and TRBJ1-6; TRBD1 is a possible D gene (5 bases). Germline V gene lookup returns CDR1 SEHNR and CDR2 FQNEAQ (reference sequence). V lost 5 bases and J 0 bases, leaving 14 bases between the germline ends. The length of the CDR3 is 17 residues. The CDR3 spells CASSTNSGSSYNSPLHF. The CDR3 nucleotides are TGTGCCAGCAGCACTAATTCAGGGAGCTCCTATAATTCACCCCTCCACTTT.

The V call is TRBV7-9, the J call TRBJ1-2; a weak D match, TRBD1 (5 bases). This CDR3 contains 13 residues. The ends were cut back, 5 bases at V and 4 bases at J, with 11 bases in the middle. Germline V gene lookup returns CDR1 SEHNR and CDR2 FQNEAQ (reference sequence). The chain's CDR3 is CASSPTGPYGYTF. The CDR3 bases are TGTGCCAGCAGCCCTACAGGACCCTATGGCTACACCTTC.

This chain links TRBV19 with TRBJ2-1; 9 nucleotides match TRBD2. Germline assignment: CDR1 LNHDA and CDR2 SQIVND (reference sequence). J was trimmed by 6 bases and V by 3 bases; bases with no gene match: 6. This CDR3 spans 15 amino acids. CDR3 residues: CASSIGGGASNEQFF. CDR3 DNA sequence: TGTGCCAGTAGTATCGGCGGGGGGGCCTCCAATGAGCAGTTCTTC.

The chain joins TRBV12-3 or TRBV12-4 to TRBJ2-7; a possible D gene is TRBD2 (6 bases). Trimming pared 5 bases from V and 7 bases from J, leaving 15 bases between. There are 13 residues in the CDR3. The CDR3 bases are TGTGCCAGCAGTAACCGGGAGTACAAGGAGCAGTACTTC. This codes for CASSNREYKEQYF.

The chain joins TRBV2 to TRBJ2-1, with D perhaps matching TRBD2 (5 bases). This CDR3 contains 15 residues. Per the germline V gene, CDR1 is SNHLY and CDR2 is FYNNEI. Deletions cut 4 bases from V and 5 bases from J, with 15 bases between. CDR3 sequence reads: CASSVTRGGDNEQFF. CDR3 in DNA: TGTGCCAGCAGTGTAACCCGAGGAGGAGACAATGAGCAGTTCTTC.

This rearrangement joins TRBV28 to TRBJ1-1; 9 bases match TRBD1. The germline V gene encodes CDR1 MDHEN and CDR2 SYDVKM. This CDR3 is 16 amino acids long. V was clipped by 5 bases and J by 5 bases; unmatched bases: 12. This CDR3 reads CASSPQAGTGWTEAFF. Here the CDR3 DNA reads TGTGCCAGCAGTCCTCAAGCGGGGACAGGGTGGACTGAAGCTTTCTTT.

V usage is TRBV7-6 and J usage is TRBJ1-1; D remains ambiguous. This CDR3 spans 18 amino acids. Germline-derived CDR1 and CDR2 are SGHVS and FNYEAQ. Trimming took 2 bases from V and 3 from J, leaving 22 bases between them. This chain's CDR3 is CASSLWGDSADGDTEAFF. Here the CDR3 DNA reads TGTGCCAGCAGCTTATGGGGAGATTCTGCCGATGGGGACACTGAAGCTTTCTTT.

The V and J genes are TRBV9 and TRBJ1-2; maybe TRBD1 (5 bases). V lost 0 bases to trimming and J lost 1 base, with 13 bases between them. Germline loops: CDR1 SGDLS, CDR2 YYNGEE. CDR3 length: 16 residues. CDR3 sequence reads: CASSVGAGRINYGYTF. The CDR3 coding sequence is TGTGCCAGCAGCGTAGGGGCAGGGAGAATTAACTATGGCTACACCTTC.

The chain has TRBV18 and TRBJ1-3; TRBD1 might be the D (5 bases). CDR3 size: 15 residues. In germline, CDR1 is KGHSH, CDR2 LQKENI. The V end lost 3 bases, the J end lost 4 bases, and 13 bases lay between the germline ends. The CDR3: CASSPTGTEGNTIYF. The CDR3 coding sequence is TGTGCCAGCTCACCCACAGGAACGGAAGGAAACACCATATATTTT. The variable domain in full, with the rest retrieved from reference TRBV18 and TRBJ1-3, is NAGVMQNPRHLVRRRGQEARLRCSPMKGHSHVYWYRQLPEEGLKFMVYLQKENIIDESGMPKERFSAEFPKEGPSILRIQQVVRGDSAAYFCASSPTGTEGNTIYFGEGSWLTVV.

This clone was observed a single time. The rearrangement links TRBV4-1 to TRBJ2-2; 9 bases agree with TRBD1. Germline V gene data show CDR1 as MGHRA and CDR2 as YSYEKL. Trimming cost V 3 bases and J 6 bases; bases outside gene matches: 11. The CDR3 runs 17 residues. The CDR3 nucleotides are TGCGCCAGCAGCCAGGAAGTGGACAGGGGAGGGTCCGGGGAGCTGTTTTTT. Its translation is CASSQEVDRGGSGELFF.

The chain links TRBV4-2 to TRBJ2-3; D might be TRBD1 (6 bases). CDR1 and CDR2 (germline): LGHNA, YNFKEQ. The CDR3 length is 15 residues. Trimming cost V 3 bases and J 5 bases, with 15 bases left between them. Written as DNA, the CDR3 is TGTGCCAGCAGCCACGTCAACCGGGACAAAGATACGCAGTATTTT. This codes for CASSHVNRDKDTQYF.

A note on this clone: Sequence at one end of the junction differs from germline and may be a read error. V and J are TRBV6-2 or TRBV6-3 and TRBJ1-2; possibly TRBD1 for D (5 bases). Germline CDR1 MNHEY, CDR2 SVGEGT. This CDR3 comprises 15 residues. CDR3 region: CASSYSPQGDWSYTF. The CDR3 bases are TGTGCCAGCAGCTACTCCCCCCAGGGCGATTGGAGCTACACCTTC.